The clone carrying this T cell receptor (beta chain) was observed once. 13 Jbeta primers and 60 Vbeta primers were used for the PCR. Repertoires were generated with immunoSEQ multiplex PCR, while TCRdb's copy carries only in-frame clones and drops some. The sample lists 100,000 to 150,000 clones, 60% to 80% occurring once. The data stem from a study of cytomegalovirus exposure and HLA in healthy donors. Trimming took 6 bases from V and 4 from J, leaving 14 bases between them. From germline, CDR1 is LNHDA and CDR2 SQIVND (reference sequence). The length of the CDR3 is 14 residues. The chain joins TRBV19 to TRBJ2-3, with D unclear. The specimen sequenced was PBMCs. The sequence derives from a woman aged 45-65 years in good health and CMV-seronegative. This CDR3 is CASSPDVGADTQYF. For the CDR3, the DNA is TGTGCCAGTAGCCCCGATGTAGGAGCAGATACGCAGTATTTT.